This TCR beta chain emerged from a study of human T cells and chemical hapten exposure. Whole-study findings and limits: The number of TCRs above 1 in 1000 frequency did not change after DPC sensitization.

About this clonotype: Antigen: not known.

The authors' processing: Across samples, TCR counts had a median of about 93,000 and ranged from roughly 23,224 to 700,000. TCRdb reprocessed the RACE reads with MiXCR, giving one entry per CDR3 protein. What appears here as the V and J calls and clone size reflects TCRdb's work, not the paper's. The repertoire holds roughly 200,000 distinct CDR3 sequences, with roughly a quarter as singletons. Time point in this sample: patch test 3, about 24 weeks after DPC sensitization. Treatment of the sample: therapeutic diphenylcyclopropenone sensitization with weekly scalp DPC. Ahead of applying each patch test, blood was sampled. Whole blood, unfractionated, served as the material for total RNA extraction. Per the germline V gene, CDR1 is ENHRY and CDR2 is SYGVKD. This CDR3 region has 13 residues. With V trimmed by 6 bases and J by 6 bases, 6 bases remained unmatched.

The specimen was whole blood, collected in connection with sensitization to the hapten diphenylcyclopropenone (DPC). The TCR comes from a woman aged 40-49 years with alopecia areata. Some clones in this sample may be carry-over from other donors' samples. The rearrangement links TRBV10-3 to TRBJ2-7, with 9 bases fitting TRBD1. DNA of the CDR3: TGTGCCATCAGCCCGGGACAGGGAGGCGAGCAGTACTTC. Amino acid sequence: CAISPGQGGEQYF.